A single sample gave rise to the 17 T cell receptor beta chains below, sequenced in a study of blood T cell repertoires in COVID-19. Profiled with immunoSEQ multiplex PCR; TCRdb holds only in-frame clones, not every one. The sample contains 200,000 to 250,000 clones, about nine tenths of which appear only once. Sequencing used PBMCs or T cells enriched from blood (not recorded which). The receptor source for this set is a middle-aged woman with acute COVID-19.

The chain joins TRBV5-4 to TRBJ2-2, with TRBD2 identical over 10 bases. In germline, CDR1 is SGHNT, CDR2 YYREEE (reference sequence). Unmatched junction bases numbered 5, after V lost 10 bases and J lost 5 bases. The CDR3 spans 13 residues. CDR3 protein: CAAAGGRTGELFF. The CDR3 DNA is TGTGCCGCAGCGGGGGGGCGGACCGGGGAGCTGTTTTTT.

This clone has just one count. The V and J genes are TRBV13 and TRBJ1-1; the D gene is possibly TRBD1 (5 bases). The V and J ends lost 3 bases and 3 bases respectively, with 29 bases between them. Germline V gene sequence: CDR1 PRHDT, CDR2 FYEKMQ (reference sequence). The CDR3 extends over 20 amino acids. The CDR3 loop reads CASSFASFDSRIIFDTEAFF. DNA for the CDR3: TGTGCCAGCAGCTTTGCTTCATTCGACAGCCGTATTATCTTCGACACTGAAGCTTTCTTT. Drawing the rest from reference TRBV13 and TRBJ1-1, the complete variable domain is AAGVIQSPRHLIKEKRETATLKCYPIPRHDTVYWYQQGPGQDPQFLISFYEKMQSDKGSIPDRFSAQQFSDYHSELNMSSLELGDSALYFCASSFASFDSRIIFDTEAFFGQGTRLTVV.

The V and J genes are TRBV14 and TRBJ1-1; weak D call: TRBD1 (6 bases). V shed 0 bases and J shed 4 bases, with 15 bases lying between them. Germline CDR1 and CDR2: SGHDN and FVKESK. The CDR3 is 16 amino acids. The CDR3 DNA reads as TGTGCCAGCAGCCAAGATGGGTGGGGCAGGGGCACTGAAGCTTTCTTT. Protein sequence: CASSQDGWGRGTEAFF.

The V and J genes are TRBV4-3 and TRBJ2-5, with TRBD2 matching 7 bases. V gave up 0 bases and J gave up 5 bases; unmatched junction bases: 6. Germline V lookup: CDR1 LGHNA, CDR2 YSLEER. This CDR3 has 15 amino acids. CDR3 nucleotides: TGCGCCAGCAGCCAAGATGGGGGGGAGGGGGAGACCCAGTACTTC. It codes for CASSQDGGEGETQYF.

The CDR3 DNA reads TGCAGCGTCACGTCAAGCCCAAACACTGAAGCTTTCTTT. It yields the protein CSVTSSPNTEAFF. V gene TRBV29-1 combines with J gene TRBJ1-1, with D unresolved. V was trimmed by 6 bases and J by 2 bases, leaving 13 bases between them. Germline CDR1 and CDR2: SQVTM and ANQGSEA. The CDR3 is 13 amino acids.

CDR3 nucleotides: TGTGCCAGCAGTATTACTTACAATGAGCAGTTCTTC. Protein: CASSITYNEQFF. J is TRBJ2-1 and V is TRBV11-2; D is undetermined. CDR3 length: 12 amino acids. Trimming removed 6 bases at V and 4 bases at J, with 7 bases between. Germline loops: CDR1 SGHAT, CDR2 FQNNGV.

The V and J genes are TRBV7-9 and TRBJ2-7; TRBD1 might be the D (5 bases). This CDR3 is 16 amino acids long. Trimming left V 5 bases short and J 3 bases short, with 20 bases between. Germline CDR1 reads SEHNR; CDR2 reads FQNEAQ (reference sequence). The CDR3 DNA sequence: TGTGCCAGCAGCGCGCGTGTGGGGCGTCTGGGCTACGAGCAGTACTTC. Protein product: CASSARVGRLGYEQYF.

The V gene is TRBV3-1 (or the pseudogene TRBV3-2), the J gene TRBJ2-3, with D tentatively TRBD1 (5 bases). The CDR3 has 17 amino acids. V was trimmed by 4 bases and J by 1 base, leaving 18 bases between them. Germline CDR1 is LGHDT and CDR2 is YNNKEL (reference sequence). The CDR3 coding sequence is TGTGCCAGCAGCCCCCGCAGGGATGGTTTCCGCACAGATACGCAGTATTTT. This encodes CASSPRRDGFRTDTQYF.

V usage is TRBV9 and J usage is TRBJ1-1; possible D gene TRBD1, 6 bases. CDR1 is SGDLS and CDR2 is YYNGEE in the germline V gene. The CDR3 runs 15 residues. Trimming removed 4 bases at V and 2 bases at J, with 15 bases between. CDR3 nucleotide sequence: TGTGCCAGCAGCCAGTCGGGACACCTTAACACTGAAGCTTTCTTT. It specifies CASSQSGHLNTEAFF.

The J gene is TRBJ1-4, the V gene TRBV5-1; TRBD1 might be the D (6 bases). The CDR3 spans 15 residues. With 0 bases removed from V and 8 bases from J, the gap between germline ends came to 14 bases. Germline V gene data show CDR1 as SGHRS and CDR2 as YFSETQ. The CDR3 reads CASSLVGGGGEKLFF. In DNA form, the CDR3 reads TGCGCCAGCAGCTTGGTTGGCGGGGGCGGGGAAAAACTGTTTTTT.

This chain links TRBV30 with TRBJ1-2; 8 nucleotides align to TRBD1. J was trimmed by 6 bases and V by 3 bases; bases with no gene match: 9. CDR1 and CDR2 (germline): GTSNPN, SVGIG (reference sequence). The CDR3 loop spans 14 amino acids. The DNA for the CDR3 is TGTGCCTGGAGCCCTGACAGGGGTCGGAATGGCTACACCTTC. It yields the protein CAWSPDRGRNGYTF.

V and J are TRBV6-2 or TRBV6-3 and TRBJ2-4; weak D call: TRBD2 (6 bases). Germline V gene sequence: CDR1 MNHEY, CDR2 SVGEGT. V was trimmed by 4 bases and J by 0 bases, leaving 13 bases between them. This CDR3 has 16 residues. For the CDR3, the DNA is TGTGCCAGCAGTTCCCCGGGAGCAAAAGCCAAAAACATTCAGTACTTC. Translation gives CASSSPGAKAKNIQYF.

This clone was counted between two and nine times. The gene calls are TRBV30 and TRBJ1-2; 10 nucleotides agree with TRBD1. CDR1 is GTSNPN, CDR2 SVGIG, per germline (reference sequence). The trim removed 2 bases at V and 4 bases at J, leaving 7 bases unmatched. This CDR3 contains 15 residues. The CDR3 sequence is CAWSTGQGVAYGYTF. CDR3 coding DNA: TGTGCCTGGAGTACCGGACAGGGGGTAGCCTATGGCTACACCTTC.

The chain employs TRBV7-9 and TRBJ2-3; tentatively, D is TRBD1 (5 bases). The CDR3 covers 15 residues. Per the germline V gene, CDR1 is SEHNR and CDR2 is FQNEAQ (reference sequence). V lost 3 bases and J lost 0, with 10 bases in between. CDR3 bases: TGTGCCAGCAGCTTCCTCAGACAGAGCACAGATACGCAGTATTTT. The encoded protein is CASSFLRQSTDTQYF.

The CDR3 reads CASSLAGAQTEAFF. CDR3 DNA sequence: TGTGCCAGCAGCTTGGCAGGGGCACAGACTGAAGCTTTCTTT. V gene TRBV5-5 combines with J gene TRBJ1-1, with D tentatively TRBD1 (6 bases). Germline V gene lookup returns CDR1 SGHKS and CDR2 YYEKEE (reference sequence). Trimming took 0 bases from V and 5 from J, leaving 11 bases between them. This CDR3 comprises 14 residues.

The chain couples TRBV7-2 to TRBJ1-1; 7 bases align to TRBD1. J gave up 0 bases and V 5 bases, and 12 bases lay outside the gene matches. Per the germline V gene, CDR1 is SGHTA and CDR2 is FQGNSA. The CDR3 has 17 amino acids. In DNA, the CDR3 is TGTGCCAGCAGCCTCACATCAGGACAGGTCATGAACACTGAAGCTTTCTTT. Its protein is CASSLTSGQVMNTEAFF. Looking up the rest from reference TRBV7-2 and TRBJ1-1 gives the full variable domain: GAGVSQSPSNKVTEKGKDVELRCDPISGHTALYWYRQSLGQGLEFLIYFQGNSAPDKSGLPSDRFSAERTGGSVSTLTIQRTQQEDSAVYLCASSLTSGQVMNTEAFFGQGTRLTVV.

The V gene is TRBV5-1, the J gene TRBJ2-3; no clear D gene. Trimming took off 0 bases at V and 6 bases at J, with 14 bases between the two ends. Per germline, CDR1 SGHRS and CDR2 YFSETQ. The CDR3 is 15 amino acids. CDR3 amino acids: CASSLGGDQPDTQYF. In DNA form, the CDR3 reads TGCGCCAGCAGCTTGGGAGGAGACCAACCCGATACGCAGTATTTT. Based on the CDR3 plus reference TRBV5-1 and TRBJ2-3, the full variable domain is KAGVTQTPRYLIKTRGQQVTLSCSPISGHRSVSWYQQTPGQGLQFLFEYFSETQRNKGNFPGRFSGRQFSNSRSEMNVSTLELGDSALYLCASSLGGDQPDTQYFGPGTRLTVL.